Detailed here is one TCR beta chain. The specificity of this receptor is unknown. Per-base qualities were not stored, and no clone one base away is much larger. Using the immunoSEQ assay, TCRB CDR3 regions were amplified from 1.5 to 2 micrograms of genomic DNA, or from all available DNA when less than that was on hand. The multiplex PCR relied on 60 forward primers for TCR V beta segments and 13 reverse primers for J beta segments. To estimate reads per starting template, synthetic control templates were spiked into each sample at limiting dilution. The Illumina HiSeq System generated sequencing reads of 87 bp. The paper's processing steps were these. PCR and sequencing errors were removed by a nearest neighbor algorithm that merged closely related sequences. TCR overlap was defined as the percentage of unique tumor TCR beta sequences that were also found in the peripheral blood of the same patient. The table comes from immuneACCESS by way of TCRdb, which keeps in-frame sequences with V and J called. Part of the clones is missing from these tables; in studies checked, under half for an unresolved V gene and the rest for unknown reasons. V and J calls and clone size are those listed in that table; D and trimming were worked out from the DNA. The sample has 100,000 or so clones on record, under 90% of them singletons. The top ten clonotypes cover approximately 14% of the sample.

The entry originates in a study of glioma-infiltrating T cells after dendritic cell vaccination (dated by TCRdb to the mid-2010s). Context from the whole study: Of the approximately 15 glioblastoma patients in the cohort, all drawn from Phase I and II dendritic cell vaccination trials, 9 were newly diagnosed and 6 had recurrent disease. Between 2003 and 2012, the patients were given dendritic cell vaccination pulsed with autologous tumor lysate. The vaccine was prepared from monocyte-derived dendritic cells that were cultured for approximately seven days with IL-4 and GM-CSF and then pulsed overnight with autologous tumor lysate. Patients received three intradermal dendritic cell vaccine injections at biweekly intervals in the arm below the axilla. In glioblastoma patients vaccinated with dendritic cells, deep sequencing of TCR beta CDR3 regions served to measure the amount of tumor-infiltrating lymphocytes and to compare repertoires between tumor and blood. Survival after dendritic cell vaccination was correlated with TCR sequencing metrics such as TIL content and the overlap between tumor and blood repertoires.

General study outcomes and caveats: No direct relationship between TCR clonality and survival was found, suggesting that a diverse polyclonal response may matter. The cohort was small and heterogeneous, and full blood and tumor sets were available for few patients, with initial-recurrent tumor pairs available for even fewer patients. Longer time to progression and overall survival after dendritic cell vaccination were predicted by higher estimated pretreatment TIL content. The three-group TCR overlap response model was described as speculative and requiring prospective validation.

Selection of patients required sufficient residual fresh-frozen tumor tissue and over two years of available survival data. Molecular status otherwise varied across the glioblastoma patients, but none of them carried an isocitrate dehydrogenase mutation. PBMC were collected before vaccination, two weeks after the third vaccination, and at tumor progression when it occurred. Genomic DNA was extracted with the Qiagen DNeasy Blood extraction Kit. The CDR3 starts with the cysteine, ends with the phenylalanine, and has 15 residues. The read is trimmed to its CDR3 DNA, 45 bases read in frame from base 1. For CDR1 and CDR2, the germline V gene (reference sequence) lists SGHNT and YYREEE. Trimming removed 1 base from V and 4 bases from J; the gene matches leave 7 bases unexplained.

Here the chain combines TRBV5-4 and TRBJ2-7; 8 central bases correspond to TRBD2. This TCR derives from a human donor with glioblastoma. Sequences were derived from blood, sampled before dendritic cell vaccination. The DNA sequence is as follows: TGTGCCAGCAGCTTGAGTGCGGGGGGAACTTACGAGCAGTACTTC. Its protein product is CASSLSAGGTYEQYF.